This T cell receptor (beta chain) was recorded in a study of CD8+CD57+ T cells in acquired aplastic anemia (dated by TCRdb to the late 2010s). About the investigation overall: Extracted DNA from sorted CD4+ and CD8+ cells averaged around 2.9 ug, ranging from roughly 0.17 to 27.4 ug. CD8+CD57+ expansion was defined as a frequency above the mean frequency observed in healthy subjects. Summary of the overall study and its limitations: CD8+ Simpson's diversity did not differ significantly between patients and healthy controls (P=0.060). Around 31 CD8+ CDR3 sequences were shared between patients and controls but appeared highly expressed in patients and within their immunodominant clones.

Expansion of CD8+CD57+ cells had been shown by flow cytometry in the patients chosen for sequencing. Every patient had a diagnosis of severe acquired aplastic anemia based on International Study of Aplastic Anemia and Agranulocytosis and Camitta criteria. At the time blood was sampled, none of the patients had received any therapy. The study deep-sequenced TCR repertoires of sorted CD4+ and CD8+ blood T cells from severe aplastic anemia patients and healthy subjects. Patients were enrolled under clinicaltrials.gov protocols 00001620, 01623167, 00001397, 00071045, 00081523 and 00961064 in the USA. Ficoll-Paque density gradient centrifugation was used to isolate peripheral blood mononuclear cells. Before DNA extraction, CD4+ and CD8+ T cells were sorted with FACS or magnetic beads. Concerning this clonotype itself: No cognate antigen has been identified for it. No clone much larger than this one lies a single base away; base qualities are absent.

V is reduced by 1 base and J by 5 bases, leaving a spacing of 14 bases between them. The CDR3 runs 15 amino acids, cysteine and phenylalanine included. CDR3 DNA is the only sequence kept; it has 45 bases, read in frame from the first base. CDR1 and CDR2 were assigned from the germline V gene as MGHDK and SYGVNS. Profiling of TCR beta VDJ combinations and CDR3 sequences used genomic DNA as the template. TCR repertoire sequencing was run on an Illumina HiSeq 2000. The source study handled its data this way. TRBV/TRBJ rearrangement plots, CDR3 size and DJ length profiles, and Simpson's diversity index were used to evaluate the repertoires. The most abundant DNA sequence in the deep sequencing data was taken as the immunodominant clone. CDR3 amino acid sequences were screened for sharing across subjects and were compared with published repertoires and the VDJdb database. Using fastp trimming at Q25 and MiXCR clonotype assembly, TCRdb reanalyzed the public sequencing data and kept in-frame beta chains. Rows are combined by CDR3 protein, so each entry shows the most common genes and DNA. The V and J calls were determined by TCRdb, not by the authors. The sample data list 250,000 or so distinct CDR3 sequences, and approximately 45% of these were observed just once. Roughly 8% of the sample comes from the top ten.

The V and J segments used are TRBV25-1 and TRBJ2-5; TRBD1 is a possible D gene, resting on 5 matching bases. The source of this sequence is a human donor with aplastic anemia. Sequencing input: sorted CD4+, CD8+, or CD8+CD57+ T cells (not recorded which) from PBMCs. The DNA reads TGTGCCAGCAGTGAATTCCCAGGGTCGGGCGAGACCCAGTACTTC. It is translated as CASSEFPGSGETQYF.